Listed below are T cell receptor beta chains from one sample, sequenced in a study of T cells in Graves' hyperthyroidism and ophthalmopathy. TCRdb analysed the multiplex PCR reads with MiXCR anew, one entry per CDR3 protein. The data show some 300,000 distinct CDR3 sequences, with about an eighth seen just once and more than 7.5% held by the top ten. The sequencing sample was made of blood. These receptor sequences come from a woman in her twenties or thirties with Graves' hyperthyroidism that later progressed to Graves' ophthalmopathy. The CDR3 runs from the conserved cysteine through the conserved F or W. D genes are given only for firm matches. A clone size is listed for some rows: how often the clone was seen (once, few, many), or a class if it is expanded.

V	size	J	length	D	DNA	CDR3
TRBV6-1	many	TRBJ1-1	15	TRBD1	TGTGCCAGCAGATTAACAGGGGGCCTAAACACTGAAGCTTTCTTT	CASRLTGGLNTEAFF
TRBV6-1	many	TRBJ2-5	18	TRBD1	TGTGCCGGGGCGGTTGCGGAAAGAAGGACAGGCTCTCAAGAGACCCAGTACTTC	CAGAVAERRTGSQETQYF
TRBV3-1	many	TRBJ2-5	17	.	TGTGCCAGCAGCCAAGTTAGGGGAACAGCCCAACAAGAGACCCAGTACTTC	CASSQVRGTAQQETQYF
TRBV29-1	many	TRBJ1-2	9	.	TGCAGCGACGATGCTGGCTACACCTTC	CSDDAGYTF
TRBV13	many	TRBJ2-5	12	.	TGTGCCAGCAGCGTGGGGACAGAGACCCAGTACTTC	CASSVGTETQYF
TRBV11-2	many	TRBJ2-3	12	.	TGTGCCAGCAGCATACTGGTAGATACGCAGTATTTT	CASSILVDTQYF
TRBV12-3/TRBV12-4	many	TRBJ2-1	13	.	TGTGCCAGCAGTTACGGGAGTCCCGATGAGCAGTTCTTC	CASSYGSPDEQFF
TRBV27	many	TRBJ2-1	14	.	TGTGCCAGCACCGCCCGGGGGACCTACAATGAGCAGTTCTTC	CASTARGTYNEQFF
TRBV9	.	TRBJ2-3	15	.	TGTGCCAGCAGCTTGACAGGACTAAGCACAGATACGCAGTATTTT	CASSLTGLSTDTQYF
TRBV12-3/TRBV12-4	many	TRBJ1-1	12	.	TGTGCCATCGGGTGGGGGGGCGCTGAAGCTTTCTTT	CAIGWGGAEAFF